The clone carrying this T cell receptor (beta chain) has at least ten counts. MiXCR, run by TCRdb on the 5' RACE reads, gives a single entry per CDR3 protein. Of 150,000 to 200,000 distinct CDR3 sequences listed, 15% to 20% are singletons. The entry originates in a study of CD8 T cells in ankylosing spondylitis. The sequencing sample was made of blood, either unsorted or a sorted T cell fraction (not recorded which). The clonotype originates from a male donor with ankylosing spondylitis or in good health (not recorded which).

The CDR3 loop is CAIRGGSYNEQFF. CDR3 DNA: TGTGCCATCAGGGGGGGGAGCTACAATGAGCAGTTCTTC. V and J are TRBV10-3 and TRBJ2-1, with 7 bases matching TRBD2. CDR3 length equals 13 residues. With V trimmed by 6 bases and J by 3 bases, 2 bases remained unmatched. Germline loops: CDR1 ENHRY, CDR2 SYGVKD.